What follows are 29 T cell receptor beta chains derived from one specimen sequenced in a study of cytomegalovirus exposure and HLA in healthy donors. The PCR ran on 60 Vbeta and 13 Jbeta primers. Repertoires were generated with immunoSEQ multiplex PCR, while TCRdb's copy carries only in-frame clones and drops some. The table has a few hundred thousand clones, roughly 80% seen once. The source material was PBMCs. All receptors come from a girl between 2 and 10 years old in good health and CMV-seronegative.

This clone was detected once. This rearrangement joins TRBV2 to TRBJ1-5, with TRBD1 as a possible D gene (6 bases). Trimming stripped 8 bases from V and 4 bases from J, with 15 bases between. Looked up from germline, CDR1 is SNHLY and CDR2 is FYNNEI. The CDR3 covers 14 residues. CDR3 sequence (DNA): TGTGCCAGCCAGCAGGTGGACAGAAATCAGCCCCAGCATTTT. Translated, it gives CASQQVDRNQPQHF.

The V call is TRBV25-1, the J call TRBJ1-1; D remains unclear. The CDR3 length is 14 residues. Trimming took 5 bases from V and 5 from J, leaving 15 bases between them. Germline loops: CDR1 MGHDK, CDR2 SYGVNS. CDR3 nucleotide sequence: TGTGCCAGCAGTTTGGAGGCGTTGGGGACTGAAGCTTTCTTT. This gives the protein CASSLEALGTEAFF.

The rearrangement joins TRBV6-1 to TRBJ1-2; TRBD1 might be the D (6 bases). In germline, CDR1 is MNHNS, CDR2 SASEGT. This CDR3 is 13 amino acids long. V was cut by 6 bases and J by 4 bases, with 12 bases left in between. The CDR3 region has the DNA TGTGCCAGCAGCCGGGACAACTTCTATGGCTACACCTTC. It yields the protein CASSRDNFYGYTF.

In this sample, this clone turned up once. The chain uses TRBV2 and TRBJ2-1; 7 nucleotides match TRBD1. CDR1 SNHLY and CDR2 FYNNEI come from the germline V gene. CDR3 length: 13 residues. V was pared by 6 bases and J by 6 bases, with 5 bases of the junction left unmatched. The CDR3 DNA sequence: TGTGCCAGCAGGGGGGCAGGGGGCAATGAGCAGTTCTTC. It specifies CASRGAGGNEQFF. Looking up the rest from reference TRBV2 and TRBJ2-1 gives the full variable domain: EPEVTQTPSHQVTQMGQEVILRCVPISNHLYFYWYRQILGQKVEFLVSFYNNEISEKSEIFDDQFSVERPDGSNFTLKIRSTKLEDSAMYFCASRGAGGNEQFFGPGTRLTVL.

This chain uses TRBV29-1 with TRBJ2-3; TRBD2 matches 11 bases. Looked up from germline, CDR1 is SQVTM and CDR2 is ANQGSEA. With V trimmed by 4 bases and J by 2 bases, 11 bases remained unmatched. The CDR3 is made up of 17 amino acids. Here the CDR3 DNA reads TGCAGCGTTGGAAAACCGGGACTAGCGGAGCTCACAGATACGCAGTATTTT. Encoded protein: CSVGKPGLAELTDTQYF.

The rearrangement uses TRBV7-2 and TRBJ1-1; D is uncertain. This CDR3 has 17 residues. The V gene lost 6 bases and the J gene lost 2 bases, with 22 bases spanning the gap. Germline assignment: CDR1 SGHTA and CDR2 FQGNSA. Here the CDR3 DNA reads TGTGCCAGCAGGCATCCGCGGGGTCAAACTTTCAACACTGAAGCTTTCTTT. Its translation is CASRHPRGQTFNTEAFF. Using reference TRBV7-2 and TRBJ1-1 for the parts outside the CDR3, the full variable domain is GAGVSQSPSNKVTEKGKDVELRCDPISGHTALYWYRQSLGQGLEFLIYFQGNSAPDKSGLPSDRFSAERTGGSVSTLTIQRTQQEDSAVYLCASRHPRGQTFNTEAFFGQGTRLTVV.

The rearrangement links TRBV21-1 to TRBJ2-7; the table's TRBD2 call for D was not verified on the DNA. TRBV21-1 is noted as a pseudogene. The CDR3 runs to 15 residues. The CDR3 region has the DNA TGTGCCAGCAGCAATTGGAGGTTTCCCTCCTACGAGCAGTACTTC. It encodes CASSNWRFPSYEQYF.

This chain joins TRBV19 and TRBJ2-1; D call uncertain. The CDR3 consists of 13 residues. V gave up 4 bases and J gave up 8 bases, with 12 bases separating them. Germline CDR1 reads LNHDA; CDR2 reads SQIVND (reference sequence). The CDR3 DNA reads as TGTGCCAGTAGTACCGCACCCGGTGATGAGCAGTTCTTC. Translated, it gives CASSTAPGDEQFF.

J is TRBJ2-7 and V is TRBV5-4, with D possibly being TRBD1 (5 bases). Trimming left V 3 bases short and J 2 bases short, with 9 bases between. The germline gives CDR1 SGHNT, CDR2 YYREEE (reference sequence). CDR3 length: 13 residues. The CDR3: CASSYGRAYEQYF. CDR3 nucleotide sequence: TGTGCCAGCAGCTACGGCAGGGCCTACGAGCAGTACTTC.

The chain links TRBV7-9 to TRBJ2-2, with 8 bases that match TRBD2. CDR1 and CDR2 (germline): SEHNR, FQNEAQ (reference sequence). The CDR3 has 15 residues. With 3 bases clipped from V and 5 bases from J, the junction kept 5 bases outside the gene matches. The CDR3 is CASSFGGGPTGELFF. The CDR3 bases are TGTGCCAGCAGCTTCGGGGGGGGGCCAACCGGGGAGCTGTTTTTT.

The chain is built from TRBV27 and TRBJ2-5; TRBD2 agrees at 10 bases. This CDR3 spans 15 amino acids. Germline CDR1 reads MNHEY; CDR2 reads SMNVEV (reference sequence). Losses at the gene ends were 2 bases for V and 2 bases for J; bases not matched to a gene: 2. The CDR3 DNA sequence: TGTGCCAGCAGTTTACTTAGCGGGGGGCAAGAGACCCAGTACTTC. Residues: CASSLLSGGQETQYF.

V is TRBV13 and J is TRBJ2-6, with 7 bases lining up with TRBD2. V lost 0 bases and J lost 2; bases outside the gene matches: 4. Germline loops: CDR1 PRHDT, CDR2 FYEKMQ (reference sequence). This CDR3 is built from 17 residues. CDR3 residues: CASSLGGGRAGANVLTF. For the CDR3, the DNA is TGTGCCAGCAGCTTAGGGGGAGGGCGGGCTGGGGCCAACGTCCTGACTTTC.

The chain uses TRBV6-5 and TRBJ2-3, with D unclear. The CDR3 length is 11 residues. CDR1 is MNHEY, CDR2 SVGAGI, per germline. V shed 6 bases and J shed 7 bases, with 8 bases lying between them. The CDR3 sequence: CASSNTHTQYF. The CDR3 region has the DNA TGTGCCAGCAGCAACACCCATACGCAGTATTTT.

In its sample, this clone was seen once. The chain is built from TRBV29-1 and TRBJ1-4, with 9 positions matching TRBD1. Germline trimming cut 7 bases from V and 7 bases from J; bases unmatched to any gene: 7. Germline-derived CDR1 and CDR2 are SQVTM and ANQGSEA. The CDR3 runs to 13 residues. Written as DNA, the CDR3 is TGCAGCGCGGCGGGACAGGGAATTGAAAAACTGTTTTTT. Translated, it gives CSAAGQGIEKLFF.

The chain employs TRBV11-3 and TRBJ2-7; a weak D match, TRBD1 (6 bases). The CDR3 totals 14 residues. CDR1 is SGHNT, CDR2 YENEEA, per germline. V lost 2 bases and J lost 1, with 9 bases in between. The CDR3 region has the DNA TGTGCCAGCAGCTTATCACAGGGTTCCTACGAGCAGTACTTC. Translating it yields CASSLSQGSYEQYF.

The chain is built from TRBV6-5 and TRBJ1-5, with 8 nucleotides matching TRBD1. The CDR3 sequence is 16 residues long. With V trimmed by 4 bases and J by 0 bases, 5 bases remained unmatched. Germline CDR1 is MNHEY and CDR2 is SVGAGI. DNA of the CDR3: TGTGCCAGCAGTTTACGACAGGGGCCTAGCAATCAGCCCCAGCATTTT. Protein sequence: CASSLRQGPSNQPQHF.

This clone occurred once. The CDR3 coding sequence is TGTGCCAGCAGACAGGGGAAAACCGGGGAGCTGTTTTTT. Translating it yields CASRQGKTGELFF. The rearrangement links TRBV6-1 to TRBJ2-2; 7 bases align to TRBD1. Germline V lookup: CDR1 MNHNS, CDR2 SASEGT. CDR3 length: 13 residues. Losses at the gene ends were 6 bases for V and 5 bases for J; bases not matched to a gene: 3.

This rearrangement joins TRBV7-2 to TRBJ2-5; 12 bases line up with TRBD2. The V gene end was trimmed by 5 bases and the J gene end by 4 bases; junction bases not matched to a gene: 2. CDR1 is SGHTA, CDR2 FQGNSA, per germline. The CDR3 spans 14 residues. CDR3 sequence (DNA): TGTGCCAGCAGCACGGGACTAGCGGGAGAGACCCAGTACTTC. Its translation: CASSTGLAGETQYF.

V is TRBV2 and J is TRBJ2-5; D remains unclear. Trimming removed 5 bases at V and 4 bases at J, with 14 bases between. From germline, CDR1 is SNHLY and CDR2 FYNNEI. CDR3 length: 14 amino acids. CDR3 bases: TGTGCCAGCAGTCCAGGTTGGATGGGAGAGACCCAGTACTTC. Translation gives CASSPGWMGETQYF.

This clone was detected only a few times. The chain uses TRBV7-9 and TRBJ2-7, with 8 bases that match TRBD1. Germline lookup yields CDR1 SEHNR and CDR2 FQNEAQ (reference sequence). This CDR3 spans 16 amino acids. J gave up 5 bases and V 1 base, and 10 bases lay outside the gene matches. As DNA, the CDR3 is TGTGCCAGCAGCTTAGTCTTGGACAGGGTCCGACACGAGCAGTACTTC. This gives the protein CASSLVLDRVRHEQYF.

The chain couples TRBV19 to TRBJ1-5; D is unresolved. This CDR3 has 14 amino acids. Germline CDR1 LNHDA, CDR2 SQIVND (reference sequence). V dropped 6 bases and J dropped 3 bases, with 12 bases sitting between them. CDR3 bases: TGTGCCAGTAGAGGAGGGAAGAACAATCAGCCCCAGCATTTT. It translates to CASRGGKNNQPQHF.

This sequence joins TRBV12-5 and TRBJ2-3; TRBD1 is a possible D gene (6 bases). The V end was cut by 2 bases, the J end by 5 bases, with 11 bases between. In germline, CDR1 is LGHNT, CDR2 FRNRAP. This CDR3 spans 14 amino acids. CDR3: CASGLSRGQDTQYF. CDR3 coding DNA: TGTGCTAGTGGTTTGTCCAGGGGTCAAGATACGCAGTATTTT.

This chain uses TRBV5-4 with TRBJ1-2; D is possibly TRBD1 (5 bases). V was shortened by 0 bases and J by 8 bases, with 20 bases between the two germline ends. This CDR3 has 16 residues. Per germline, CDR1 SGHNT and CDR2 YYREEE (reference sequence). For the CDR3, the DNA is TGTGCCAGCAGCTTGGTCGGAGGAGGGACCCGTCGGGGCTACACCTTC. It encodes CASSLVGGGTRRGYTF.

This clone has more than one count but fewer than ten. The chain combines TRBV18 with TRBJ2-5, with D tentatively TRBD2 (6 bases). V lost 0 bases to trimming and J lost 5 bases, with 22 bases between them. Germline V gene sequence: CDR1 KGHSH, CDR2 LQKENI. The CDR3 is made up of 18 amino acids. The CDR3 region has the DNA TGTGCCAGCTCACCACCCCGGGGTTGGGAGGATTTCGAGGAGACCCAGTACTTC. Translation: CASSPPRGWEDFEETQYF.

This clone showed up just a few times. This sequence joins TRBV5-4 and TRBJ2-5; 7 bases map to TRBD1. The junction had 8 bases not matched to a gene; V was cut back by 5 bases and J by 1 base. The CDR3 sequence is 15 residues long. Per germline, CDR1 SGHNT and CDR2 YYREEE (reference sequence). The CDR3 loop reads CASRARGTAQETQYF. CDR3 DNA sequence: TGTGCCAGCAGGGCCAGGGGGACAGCCCAAGAGACCCAGTACTTC. Complete variable domain (other parts from reference TRBV5-4 and TRBJ2-5): ETGVTQSPTHLIKTRGQQVTLRCSSQSGHNTVSWYQQALGQGPQFIFQYYREEENGRGNFPPRFSGLQFPNYSSELNVNALELDDSALYLCASRARGTAQETQYFGPGTRLLVL.

The chain has TRBV7-9 and TRBJ1-3, with 8 positions matching TRBD1. The V gene end was trimmed by 4 bases and the J gene end by 3 bases; junction bases not matched to a gene: 5. Germline V CDR1 and CDR2: SEHNR, FQNEAQ (reference sequence). This CDR3 has 15 residues. CDR3 DNA sequence: TGTGCCAGCAGCTCCGACAGGGGAATTGGAAACACCATATATTTT. This sequence encodes CASSSDRGIGNTIYF.

The chain employs TRBV2 and TRBJ1-5, with 9 bases that match TRBD1. CDR3 length equals 14 residues. Germline V gene sequence: CDR1 SNHLY, CDR2 FYNNEI. J gave up 7 bases and V 5 bases, and 6 bases lay outside the gene matches. In DNA, the CDR3 is TGTGCCAGCAGTAGGGACAGGGAAGGGCAGCCCCAGCATTTT. This encodes CASSRDREGQPQHF.

The genes are TRBV11-1 and TRBJ1-1, with D perhaps matching TRBD1 (5 bases). The length of the CDR3 is 13 residues. CDR1 is SGHAT and CDR2 is FQDESV in the germline V gene (reference sequence). The V and J ends lost 4 bases and 5 bases respectively, with 11 bases between them. The CDR3 sequence: CASSSTQGTEAFF. The CDR3, as DNA: TGTGCCAGCAGCTCAACTCAGGGAACTGAAGCTTTCTTT.

V gene TRBV5-4 combines with J gene TRBJ2-5; 8 bases line up with TRBD2. The V gene end was trimmed by 2 bases and the J gene end by 4 bases; junction bases not matched to a gene: 10. Germline values: CDR1 SGHNT, CDR2 YYREEE (reference sequence). The CDR3 is 16 amino acids. This chain's CDR3 is CASSFGTSGATETQYF. CDR3 nucleotide sequence: TGTGCCAGCAGCTTCGGAACTAGCGGAGCTACAGAGACCCAGTACTTC.